This TCR beta chain was found in a study of T cell repertoires in cytomegalovirus infection. Across the whole study: Indications of both CMV infection and matching HLA type were provided by public TCR beta signatures. Regarding the study as a whole: There were HLA-C-restricted CMV-specific TCR beta clonotypes dominating the ex vivo response. Pooled public TCR beta family frequency picked out CMV carriers with the relevant HLA.

This CDR3 comprises 15 residues. Deletions cut 7 bases from V and 0 bases from J, with 13 bases between. Germline V lookup: CDR1 MNHEY, CDR2 SMNVEV (reference sequence). TCRdb analysed the reads with MiXCR anew, one entry per CDR3 protein. The profile shows around 530,000 distinct CDR3 sequences, approximately 26% of them singletons. This clonotype was counted only a few times. The antigen is unknown. Sequenced material: PBMCs. J is TRBJ2-1 and V is TRBV27; TRBD1 might be the D (6 bases). This receptor was obtained from a human donor in good health (CMV status not recorded). Some clones in this sample may be carry-over from other donors' samples. CDR3 in amino acids: CASTKQGSSYNEQFF. DNA of the CDR3: TGTGCCAGCACTAAACAGGGAAGCTCCTACAATGAGCAGTTCTTC.